Each of the 26 T cell receptor beta chains below was sequenced from the same sample in a study of OX40 agonist ivuxolimab in advanced cancers. Clones were sequenced by immunoSEQ multiplex PCR, and TCRdb holds only the in-frame ones, with some missing. The profile shows approximately 84,000 clones, 85% to 90% of them singletons. The sequencing used CD4+ or CD8+ T cells sorted from blood, collected in a trial of the OX40 agonist ivuxolimab. These receptors came from an adult with an advanced solid tumor such as melanoma, head and neck, liver or kidney cancer.

This sequence joins TRBV19 and TRBJ2-3, with 8 bases fitting TRBD2. V trimming: 6 bases; J trimming: 7 bases; junction bases outside the gene matches: 6. This CDR3 comprises 13 residues. Germline-derived CDR1 and CDR2 are LNHDA and SQIVND (reference sequence). Here the CDR3 DNA reads TGTGCCAGTAGCGGACTAGCAACGAATACGCAGTATTTT. It specifies CASSGLATNTQYF.

The chain employs TRBV2 and TRBJ1-1, with 8 bases that match TRBD1. Trimming took 7 bases from V and 1 from J; bases not matched to a gene: 2. Germline CDR1 reads SNHLY; CDR2 reads FYNNEI. This CDR3 comprises 13 residues. CDR3 DNA sequence: TGTGCCAGCACCGGGACAGGGAACACTGAAGCTTTCTTT. Amino acids: CASTGTGNTEAFF.

The rearrangement joins TRBV10-3 to TRBJ2-3; TRBD1 is a possible D gene (6 bases). The length of the CDR3 is 14 residues. V lost 6 bases, J lost 0 bases, and 10 bases lay in between. From germline, CDR1 is ENHRY and CDR2 SYGVKD. Here the CDR3 DNA reads TGTGCCATCAGAAGGACAGCTAGCACAGATACGCAGTATTTT. Translated: CAIRRTASTDTQYF.

The rearrangement joins TRBV27 to TRBJ2-7, with D possibly TRBD2 on 6 matching bases. The CDR3 length is 15 residues. Germline V CDR1 and CDR2: MNHEY, SMNVEV (reference sequence). V lost 5 bases, J lost 1 base, and 15 bases lay in between. DNA for the CDR3: TGTGCCAGCAGTCTTGGGAGGACCTCTTCCTACGAGCAGTACTTC. This gives the protein CASSLGRTSSYEQYF.

This sequence joins TRBV5-1 and TRBJ1-6; tentatively, D is TRBD1 (5 bases). V lost 7 bases to trimming and J lost 5 bases, with 10 bases between them. Germline CDR1 SGHRS, CDR2 YFSETQ. CDR3 size: 13 residues. CDR3 loop: CASGGSDNSPLHF. CDR3 DNA: TGCGCCAGCGGGGGGTCGGATAATTCACCCCTCCACTTT.

This chain links TRBV4-1 with TRBJ1-5; D is unresolved. The CDR3 loop spans 15 amino acids. Germline V gene data show CDR1 as MGHRA and CDR2 as YSYEKL. Deletions cut 0 bases from V and 4 bases from J, with 10 bases between. CDR3 sequence reads: CASSQEFQVNQPQHF. Here the CDR3 DNA reads TGCGCCAGCAGCCAAGAGTTCCAGGTTAATCAGCCCCAGCATTTT.

The gene calls are TRBV7-6 and TRBJ2-7; 7 nucleotides align to TRBD1. V lost 6 bases and J lost 6; bases outside the gene matches: 11. The germline gives CDR1 SGHVS, CDR2 FNYEAQ. The CDR3 is 14 residues long. CDR3 loop: CASSPGQSSLEQYF. DNA of the CDR3: TGTGCCAGCAGTCCGGGACAGTCATCCCTCGAGCAGTACTTC.

This clone came up a few times. This chain connects TRBV7-3 to TRBJ2-3; 7 bases line up with TRBD1. The ends lost 5 bases at V and 2 bases at J; junction bases unmatched: 4. Germline values: CDR1 SGHTA, CDR2 FQGTGA. The CDR3 has 14 residues. In DNA form, the CDR3 reads TGTGCCAGCAGCCGAGGGGGCTTCACAGATACGCAGTATTTT. Protein sequence: CASSRGGFTDTQYF.

This chain uses TRBV2 with TRBJ1-5; tentatively, D is TRBD1 (5 bases). This CDR3 region has 15 residues. CDR1 is SNHLY and CDR2 is FYNNEI in the germline V gene. Trimming cost V 6 bases and J 0 bases, with 12 bases left between them. The DNA for the CDR3 is TGTGCCAGCAGGAGGGGATCGAATAGCAATCAGCCCCAGCATTTT. This encodes CASRRGSNSNQPQHF.

The chain carries TRBV7-2 and TRBJ2-7; TRBD2 is a possible D gene (5 bases). CDR1 is SGHTA, CDR2 FQGNSA, per germline. V dropped 0 bases and J dropped 5 bases, with 14 bases sitting between them. This CDR3 contains 15 residues. The DNA of the CDR3 is TGTGCCAGCAGCTTAGCGCGGCTAGCTGTTGACGAGCAGTACTTC. Translation: CASSLARLAVDEQYF.

This rearrangement joins TRBV5-1 to TRBJ2-2, with D perhaps matching TRBD2 (7 bases). V lost 1 base and J lost 4, with 14 bases in between. This CDR3 comprises 16 residues. Germline V CDR1 and CDR2: SGHRS, YFSETQ. The CDR3 sequence is CASSLTAGALTGELFF. CDR3 sequence (DNA): TGCGCCAGCAGCTTGACTGCGGGGGCCCTCACCGGGGAGCTGTTTTTT.

This clone has just one count. The J gene is TRBJ1-1, the V gene TRBV5-4; D is unresolved. The length of the CDR3 is 12 residues. The V gene's germline CDR1 is SGHNT and CDR2 YYREEE (reference sequence). Trimming removed 2 bases from V and 9 bases from J, with 11 bases in between. The CDR3, as DNA: TGTGCCAGCAGCTTTGATCGACTACAAGCTTTCTTT. This codes for CASSFDRLQAFF.

The V call is TRBV19, the J call TRBJ1-1; D is perhaps TRBD1 (5 bases). V lost 4 bases and J lost 0, with 12 bases in between. Germline V gene data show CDR1 as LNHDA and CDR2 as SQIVND (reference sequence). This CDR3 is built from 15 residues. CDR3 sequence: CASSKVGQMNTEAFF. The CDR3 region has the DNA TGTGCCAGTAGTAAGGTGGGGCAGATGAACACTGAAGCTTTCTTT. The full variable domain, its missing parts supplied by reference TRBV19 and TRBJ1-1, is DGGITQSPKYLFRKEGQNVTLSCEQNLNHDAMYWYRQDPGQGLRLIYYSQIVNDFQKGDIAEGYSVSREKKESFPLTVTSAQKNPTAFYLCASSKVGQMNTEAFFGQGTRLTVV.

The CDR3, as DNA: TGTGCCAGCTCACGAAGCGGACCCAACAATGAGCAGTTCTTC. It encodes CASSRSGPNNEQFF. This chain uses TRBV18 with TRBJ2-1; D perhaps matches TRBD2 (5 bases). The CDR3 covers 14 residues. Germline CDR1 KGHSH, CDR2 LQKENI. Trimming cost V 4 bases and J 5 bases, with 12 bases left between them.

V gene TRBV7-6 combines with J gene TRBJ2-5; possible D gene TRBD2, 5 bases. V was shortened by 5 bases and J by 2 bases, with 9 bases between the two germline ends. Germline V gives CDR1 SGHVS, CDR2 FNYEAQ. This CDR3 has 13 amino acids. The CDR3 nucleotides are TGTGCCAGCAGCACCGGGAATCAAGAGACCCAGTACTTC. Translation gives CASSTGNQETQYF.

The rearrangement links TRBV4-2 to TRBJ1-2; D is ambiguous. CDR3 size: 15 residues. Germline-derived CDR1 and CDR2 are LGHNA and YNFKEQ. V was shortened by 1 base and J by 1 base, with 10 bases between the two germline ends. CDR3 loop: CASSQVVGDNYGYTF. In DNA form, the CDR3 reads TGTGCCAGCAGCCAAGTTGTGGGTGATAACTATGGCTACACCTTC.

The rearrangement uses TRBV5-1 and TRBJ2-2; D gene unclear. The V end was cut by 0 bases, the J end by 1 base, with 7 bases between. The CDR3 has 15 amino acids. Germline V gene data show CDR1 as SGHRS and CDR2 as YFSETQ. The CDR3, as DNA: TGCGCCAGCAGCTTGGAGGGCGGGAACACCGGGGAGCTGTTTTTT. Translating gives CASSLEGGNTGELFF. The variable domain in full, with the rest retrieved from reference TRBV5-1 and TRBJ2-2, is KAGVTQTPRYLIKTRGQQVTLSCSPISGHRSVSWYQQTPGQGLQFLFEYFSETQRNKGNFPGRFSGRQFSNSRSEMNVSTLELGDSALYLCASSLEGGNTGELFFGEGSRLTVL.

This rearrangement joins TRBV5-1 to TRBJ2-7, with 9 bases that match TRBD1. CDR1 is SGHRS and CDR2 is YFSETQ in the germline V gene. V was pared by 4 bases and J by 3 bases, with 5 bases of the junction left unmatched. This CDR3 region has 14 residues. CDR3 residues: CASSVGQGLYEQYF. DNA for the CDR3: TGCGCCAGCAGCGTGGGACAGGGCCTCTACGAGCAGTACTTC. Full variable domain (remainder filled in from reference TRBV5-1 and TRBJ2-7): KAGVTQTPRYLIKTRGQQVTLSCSPISGHRSVSWYQQTPGQGLQFLFEYFSETQRNKGNFPGRFSGRQFSNSRSEMNVSTLELGDSALYLCASSVGQGLYEQYFGPGTRLTVT.

This clone occurred a few times. The chain recombines TRBV29-1 with TRBJ2-1; the match to TRBD1 covers 9 bases. The CDR3 sequence is 15 residues long. CDR1 SQVTM and CDR2 ANQGSEA come from the germline V gene. V shed 6 bases and J 6 bases; nucleotides not matched to a gene: 12. The CDR3 sequence is CSVDYQGQGGNEQFF. Here the CDR3 DNA reads TGCAGCGTAGACTACCAGGGACAGGGTGGCAATGAGCAGTTCTTC.

The chain uses TRBV19 and TRBJ2-2; no definite D call. V dropped 7 bases and J dropped 0 bases, with 6 bases sitting between them. The CDR3 runs to 13 residues. Germline V CDR1 and CDR2: LNHDA, SQIVND (reference sequence). CDR3 sequence: CASTNANTGELFF. The CDR3 DNA reads TGTGCCAGTACGAATGCGAACACCGGGGAGCTGTTTTTT.

This chain joins TRBV5-6 and TRBJ1-4; no firm D call. Trimming left V 4 bases short and J 4 bases short, with 14 bases between. Germline CDR1 and CDR2: SGHDT and YYEEEE. The CDR3 runs to 15 residues. The CDR3 here is CASSRPGAINEKLFF. Here the CDR3 DNA reads TGTGCCAGCAGCCGACCTGGAGCCATTAATGAAAAACTGTTTTTT. Together with reference TRBV5-6 and TRBJ1-4, the CDR3 gives the full variable domain: DAGVTQSPTHLIKTRGQQVTLRCSPKSGHDTVSWYQQALGQGPQFIFQYYEEEERQRGNFPDRFSGHQFPNYSSELNVNALLLGDSALYLCASSRPGAINEKLFFGSGTQLSVL.

V is TRBV2 and J is TRBJ1-3; tentatively, D is TRBD1 (5 bases). V lost 7 bases, J lost 0 bases, and 10 bases lay in between. CDR3 size: 14 residues. CDR1 is SNHLY and CDR2 is FYNNEI in the germline V gene. The CDR3 spells CASTSGVSGNTIYF. As DNA, the CDR3 is TGTGCCAGCACTTCGGGGGTCTCTGGAAACACCATATATTTT.

V and J are TRBV9 and TRBJ1-2; TRBD1 agrees at 11 bases. The length of the CDR3 is 14 residues. V was clipped by 2 bases and J by 8 bases; unmatched bases: 5. Germline assignment: CDR1 SGDLS and CDR2 YYNGEE. The CDR3 protein is CASSVGQGAHGYTF. Written as DNA, the CDR3 is TGTGCCAGCAGCGTCGGACAGGGGGCGCACGGCTACACCTTC.

The rearrangement links TRBV7-2 to TRBJ2-3; TRBD2 agrees at 10 bases. The CDR3 covers 14 residues. With V trimmed by 6 bases and J by 10 bases, 10 bases remained unmatched. Germline V gives CDR1 SGHTA, CDR2 FQGNSA. The DNA for the CDR3 is TGTGCCAGCAGTCCTCAACTAGCGGGGAGTGCGCAGTATTTT. Translating gives CASSPQLAGSAQYF.

The chain links TRBV6-5 to TRBJ1-6; D is possibly TRBD1 (5 bases). The CDR3 covers 14 residues. CDR1 and CDR2 from the germline V gene are MNHEY and SVGAGI. V was cut by 8 bases and J by 6 bases, with 14 bases left in between. The chain's CDR3 is CASLDSASNSPLHF. In DNA form, the CDR3 reads TGTGCCAGCCTTGACAGCGCTTCTAATTCACCCCTCCACTTT.

The chain carries TRBV30 and TRBJ2-5; 8 bases match TRBD1. This CDR3 region has 21 residues. From germline, CDR1 is GTSNPN and CDR2 SVGIG (reference sequence). V gave up 2 bases and J gave up 3 bases; unmatched junction bases: 26. In nucleotides, the CDR3 is TGTGCCTGGAGTCGAAAAACAGGGGGTGCGGTCCTAAGGGACTTTGAAGAGACCCAGTACTTC. It is translated as CAWSRKTGGAVLRDFEETQYF.